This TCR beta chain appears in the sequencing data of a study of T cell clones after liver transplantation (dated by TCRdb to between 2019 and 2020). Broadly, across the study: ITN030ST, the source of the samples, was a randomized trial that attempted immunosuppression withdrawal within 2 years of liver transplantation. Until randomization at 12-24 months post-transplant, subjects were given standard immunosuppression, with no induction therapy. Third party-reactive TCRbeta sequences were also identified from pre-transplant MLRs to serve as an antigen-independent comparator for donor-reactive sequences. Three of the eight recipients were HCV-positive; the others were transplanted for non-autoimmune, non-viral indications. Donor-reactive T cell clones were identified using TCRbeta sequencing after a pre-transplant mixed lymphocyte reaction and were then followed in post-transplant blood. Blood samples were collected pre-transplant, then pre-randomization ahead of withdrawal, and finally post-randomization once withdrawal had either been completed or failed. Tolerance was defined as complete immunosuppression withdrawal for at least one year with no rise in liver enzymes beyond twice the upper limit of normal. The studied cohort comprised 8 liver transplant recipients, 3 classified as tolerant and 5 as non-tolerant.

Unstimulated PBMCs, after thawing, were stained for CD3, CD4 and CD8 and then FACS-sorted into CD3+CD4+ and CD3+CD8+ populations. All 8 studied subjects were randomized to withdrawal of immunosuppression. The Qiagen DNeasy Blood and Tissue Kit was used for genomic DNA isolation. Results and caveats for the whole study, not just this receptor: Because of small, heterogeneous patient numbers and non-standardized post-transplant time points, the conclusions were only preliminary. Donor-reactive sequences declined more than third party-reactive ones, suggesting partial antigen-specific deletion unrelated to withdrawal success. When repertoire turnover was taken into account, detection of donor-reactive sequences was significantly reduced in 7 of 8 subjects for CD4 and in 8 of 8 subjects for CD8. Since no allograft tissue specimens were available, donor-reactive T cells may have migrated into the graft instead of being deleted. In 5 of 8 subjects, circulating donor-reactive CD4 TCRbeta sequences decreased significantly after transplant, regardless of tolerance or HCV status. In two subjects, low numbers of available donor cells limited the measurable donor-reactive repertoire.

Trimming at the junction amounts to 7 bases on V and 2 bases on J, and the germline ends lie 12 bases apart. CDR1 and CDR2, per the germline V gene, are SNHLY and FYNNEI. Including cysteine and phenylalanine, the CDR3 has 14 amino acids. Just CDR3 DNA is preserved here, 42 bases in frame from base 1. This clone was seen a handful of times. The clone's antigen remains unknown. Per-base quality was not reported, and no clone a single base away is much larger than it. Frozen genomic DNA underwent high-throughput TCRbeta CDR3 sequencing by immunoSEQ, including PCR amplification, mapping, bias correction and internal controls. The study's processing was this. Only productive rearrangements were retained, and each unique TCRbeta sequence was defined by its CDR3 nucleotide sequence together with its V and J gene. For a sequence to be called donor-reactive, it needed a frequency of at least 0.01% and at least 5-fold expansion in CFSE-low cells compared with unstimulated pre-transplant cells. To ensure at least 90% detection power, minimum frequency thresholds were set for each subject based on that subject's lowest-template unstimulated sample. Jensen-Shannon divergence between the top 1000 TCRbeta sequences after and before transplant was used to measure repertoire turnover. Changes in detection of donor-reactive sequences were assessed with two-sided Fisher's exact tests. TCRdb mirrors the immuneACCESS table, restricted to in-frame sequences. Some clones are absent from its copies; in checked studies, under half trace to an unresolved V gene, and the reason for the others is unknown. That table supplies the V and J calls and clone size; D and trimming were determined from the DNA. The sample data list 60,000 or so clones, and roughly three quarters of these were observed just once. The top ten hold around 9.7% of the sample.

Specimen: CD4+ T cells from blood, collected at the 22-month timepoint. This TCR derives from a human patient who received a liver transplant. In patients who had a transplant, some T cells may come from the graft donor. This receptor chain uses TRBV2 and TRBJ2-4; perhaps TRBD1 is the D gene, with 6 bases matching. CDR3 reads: CASTHRETKNIQYF. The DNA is TGTGCCAGCACCCACAGGGAAACCAAAAACATTCAGTACTTC.